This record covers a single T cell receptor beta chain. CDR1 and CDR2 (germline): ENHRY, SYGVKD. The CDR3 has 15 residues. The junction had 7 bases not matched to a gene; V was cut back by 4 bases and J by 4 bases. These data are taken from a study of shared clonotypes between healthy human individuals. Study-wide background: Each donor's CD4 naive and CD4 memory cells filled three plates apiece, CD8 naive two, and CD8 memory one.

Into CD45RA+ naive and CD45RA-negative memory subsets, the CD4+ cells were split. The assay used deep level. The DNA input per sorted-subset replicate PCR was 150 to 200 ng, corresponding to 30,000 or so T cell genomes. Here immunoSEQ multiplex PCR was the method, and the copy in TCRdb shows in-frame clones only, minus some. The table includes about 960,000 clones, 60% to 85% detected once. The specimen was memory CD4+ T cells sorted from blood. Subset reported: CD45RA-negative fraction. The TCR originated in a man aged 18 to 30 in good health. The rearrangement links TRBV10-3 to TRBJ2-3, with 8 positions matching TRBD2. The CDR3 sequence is CAISARRGEADTQYF. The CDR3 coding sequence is TGTGCCATCAGTGCGCGGCGGGGGGAGGCAGATACGCAGTATTTT.